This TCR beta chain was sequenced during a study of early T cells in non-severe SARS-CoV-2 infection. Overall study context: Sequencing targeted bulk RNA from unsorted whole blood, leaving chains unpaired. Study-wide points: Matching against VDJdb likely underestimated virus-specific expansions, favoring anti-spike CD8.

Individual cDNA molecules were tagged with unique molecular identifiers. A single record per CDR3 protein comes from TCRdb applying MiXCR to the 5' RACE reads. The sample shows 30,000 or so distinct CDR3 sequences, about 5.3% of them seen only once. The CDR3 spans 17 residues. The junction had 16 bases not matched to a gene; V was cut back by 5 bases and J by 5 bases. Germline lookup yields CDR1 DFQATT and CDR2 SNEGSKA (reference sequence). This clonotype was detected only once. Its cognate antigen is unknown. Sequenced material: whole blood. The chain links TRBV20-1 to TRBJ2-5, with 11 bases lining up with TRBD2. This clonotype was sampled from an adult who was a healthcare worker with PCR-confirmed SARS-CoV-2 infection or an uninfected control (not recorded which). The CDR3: CSAPRLAGSGFGETQYF. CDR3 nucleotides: TGCAGTGCTCCCCGACTAGCGGGGAGTGGGTTCGGTGAGACCCAGTACTTC.